The present entry profiles one T cell receptor beta chain with its context. Some clones are missing from TCRdb's copy, which holds only in-frame ones; the method was immunoSEQ multiplex PCR. The table includes roughly 52,000 clones, more than 70% detected once. This sample is drawn from a study of blood T cell repertoires in COVID-19. This CDR3 region has 14 residues. V shed 5 bases, J shed 4 bases, and the junction held 4 bases outside the gene matches. Germline assignment: CDR1 LNHDA and CDR2 SQIVND (reference sequence). V gene TRBV19 combines with J gene TRBJ2-1, with TRBD2 matching 8 bases. The source material was peripheral blood. The TCR sequence derives from a human donor in a cohort sampled during active COVID-19. CDR3 DNA: TGTGCCAGTAGTGAGCGGGGGCTGTACAATGAGCAGTTCTTC. Its translation is CASSERGLYNEQFF.